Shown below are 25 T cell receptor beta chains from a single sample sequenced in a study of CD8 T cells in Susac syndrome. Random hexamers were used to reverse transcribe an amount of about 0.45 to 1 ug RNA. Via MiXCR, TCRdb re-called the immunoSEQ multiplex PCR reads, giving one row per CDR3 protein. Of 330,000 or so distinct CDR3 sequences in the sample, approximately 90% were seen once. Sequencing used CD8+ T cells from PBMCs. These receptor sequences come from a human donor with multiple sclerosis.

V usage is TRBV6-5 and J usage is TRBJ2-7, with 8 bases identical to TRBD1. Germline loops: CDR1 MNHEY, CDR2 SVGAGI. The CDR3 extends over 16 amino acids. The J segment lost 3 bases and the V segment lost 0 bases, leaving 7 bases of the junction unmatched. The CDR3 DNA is TGTGCCAGCAGTTACTCGTCGGGACAGGCCCTCTACGAGCAGTACTTC. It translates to CASSYSSGQALYEQYF.

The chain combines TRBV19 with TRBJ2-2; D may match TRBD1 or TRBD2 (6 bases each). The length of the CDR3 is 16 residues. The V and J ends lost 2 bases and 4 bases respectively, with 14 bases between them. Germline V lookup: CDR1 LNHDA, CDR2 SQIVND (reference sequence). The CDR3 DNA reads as TGTGCCAGTAGTATACCGCCGGGGGCCAGCACCGGGGAGCTGTTTTTT. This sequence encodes CASSIPPGASTGELFF.

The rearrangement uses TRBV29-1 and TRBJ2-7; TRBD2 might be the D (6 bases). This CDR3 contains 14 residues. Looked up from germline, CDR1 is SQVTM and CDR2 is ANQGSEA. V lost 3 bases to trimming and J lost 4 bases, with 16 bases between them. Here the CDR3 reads CSVDAGIGGYEQYF. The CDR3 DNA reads TGCAGCGTTGATGCCGGAATCGGGGGTTACGAGCAGTACTTC.

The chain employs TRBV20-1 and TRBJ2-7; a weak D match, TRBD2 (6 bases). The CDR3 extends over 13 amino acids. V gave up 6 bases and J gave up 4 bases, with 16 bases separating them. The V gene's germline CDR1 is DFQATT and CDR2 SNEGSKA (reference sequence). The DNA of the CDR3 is TGCAGTGCACCGAGTAGGGAGGTTTACGAGCAGTACTTC. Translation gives CSAPSREVYEQYF.

CDR3 sequence (DNA): TGTGCCTGGAGTTCCGGGACCCCGACCGGGGAGCTGTTTTTT. Its translation: CAWSSGTPTGELFF. The chain combines TRBV30 with TRBJ2-2; D possibly matches TRBD1 or TRBD2 (5 bases each). V was shortened by 2 bases and J by 5 bases, with 12 bases between the two germline ends. The CDR3 is made up of 14 amino acids. Germline loops: CDR1 GTSNPN, CDR2 SVGIG (reference sequence).

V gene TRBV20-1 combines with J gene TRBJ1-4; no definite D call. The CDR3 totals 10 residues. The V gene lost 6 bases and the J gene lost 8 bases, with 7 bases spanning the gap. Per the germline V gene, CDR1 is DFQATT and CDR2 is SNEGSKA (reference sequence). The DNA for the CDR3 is TGCAGTGCCATCAAAGAAAAACTGTTTTTT. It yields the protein CSAIKEKLFF.

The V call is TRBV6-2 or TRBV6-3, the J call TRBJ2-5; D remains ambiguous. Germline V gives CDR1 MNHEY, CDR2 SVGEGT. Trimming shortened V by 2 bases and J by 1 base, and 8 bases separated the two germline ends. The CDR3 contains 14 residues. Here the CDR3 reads CASSYEAFQETQYF. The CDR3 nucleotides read TGTGCCAGCAGTTACGAGGCGTTCCAAGAGACCCAGTACTTC.

For the CDR3, the DNA is TGTGCCAGCAGTTTCTTGACAGGGGCAGACTACGAGCAGTACTTC. This translates into CASSFLTGADYEQYF. The V and J genes are TRBV27 and TRBJ2-7; 8 positions agree with TRBD1. J lost 3 bases, V lost 3 bases, and 7 bases had no gene match. Germline V gives CDR1 MNHEY, CDR2 SMNVEV (reference sequence). The CDR3 totals 15 residues.

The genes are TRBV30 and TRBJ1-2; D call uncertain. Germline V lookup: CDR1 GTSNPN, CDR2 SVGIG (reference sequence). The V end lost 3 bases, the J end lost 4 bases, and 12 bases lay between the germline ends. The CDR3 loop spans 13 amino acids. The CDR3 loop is CAWSGLALYGYTF. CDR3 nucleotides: TGTGCCTGGAGCGGTTTGGCACTCTATGGCTACACCTTC.

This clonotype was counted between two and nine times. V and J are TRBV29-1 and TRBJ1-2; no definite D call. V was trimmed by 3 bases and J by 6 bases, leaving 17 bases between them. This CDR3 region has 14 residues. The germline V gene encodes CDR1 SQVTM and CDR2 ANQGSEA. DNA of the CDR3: TGCAGCGTTGATCAGGCCCTCACGGCTAATGGCTACACCTTC. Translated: CSVDQALTANGYTF. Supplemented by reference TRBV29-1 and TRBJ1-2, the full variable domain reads SAVISQKPSRDICQRGTSLTIQCQVDSQVTMMFWYRQQPGQSLTLIATANQGSEATYESGFVIDKFPISRPNLTFSTLTVSNMSPEDSSIYLCSVDQALTANGYTFGSGTRLTVV.

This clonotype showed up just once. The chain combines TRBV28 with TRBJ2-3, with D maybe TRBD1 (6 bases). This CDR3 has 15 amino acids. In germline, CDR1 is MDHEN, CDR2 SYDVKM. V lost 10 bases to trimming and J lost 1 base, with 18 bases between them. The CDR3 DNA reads TGTGCCACCCACGCACGAGGGGGTCGCACAGATACGCAGTATTTT. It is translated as CATHARGGRTDTQYF.

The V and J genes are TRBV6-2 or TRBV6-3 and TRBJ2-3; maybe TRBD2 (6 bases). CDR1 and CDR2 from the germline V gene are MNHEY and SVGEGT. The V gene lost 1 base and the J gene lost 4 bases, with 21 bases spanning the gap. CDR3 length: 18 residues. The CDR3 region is CASSYYRDSSGRADTQYF. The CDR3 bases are TGTGCCAGCAGTTACTATAGGGACTCCTCCGGTCGGGCAGATACGCAGTATTTT.

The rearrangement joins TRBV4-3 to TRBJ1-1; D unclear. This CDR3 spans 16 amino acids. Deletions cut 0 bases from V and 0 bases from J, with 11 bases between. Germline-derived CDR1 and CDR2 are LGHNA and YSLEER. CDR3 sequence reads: CASSQDFGSMNTEAFF. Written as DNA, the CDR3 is TGCGCCAGCAGCCAAGATTTTGGCAGCATGAACACTGAAGCTTTCTTT.

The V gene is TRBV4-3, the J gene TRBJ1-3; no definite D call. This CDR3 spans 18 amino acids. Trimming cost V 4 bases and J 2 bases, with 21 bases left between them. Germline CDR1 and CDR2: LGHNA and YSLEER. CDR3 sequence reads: CASSPTSPDDPTGNTIYF. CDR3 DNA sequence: TGCGCCAGCAGCCCGACGTCTCCTGACGACCCAACTGGAAACACCATATATTTT.

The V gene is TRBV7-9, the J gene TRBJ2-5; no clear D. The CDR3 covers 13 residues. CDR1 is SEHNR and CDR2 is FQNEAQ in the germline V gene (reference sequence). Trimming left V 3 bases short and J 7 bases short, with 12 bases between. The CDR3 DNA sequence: TGTGCCAGCAGCTTCCCTCCTCCGGGGACCCAGTACTTC. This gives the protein CASSFPPPGTQYF.

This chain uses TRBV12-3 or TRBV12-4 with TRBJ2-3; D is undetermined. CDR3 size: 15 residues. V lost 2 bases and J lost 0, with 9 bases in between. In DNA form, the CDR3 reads TGTGCCAGCAGTTTATCAGGACCTAGCACAGATACGCAGTATTTT. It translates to CASSLSGPSTDTQYF.

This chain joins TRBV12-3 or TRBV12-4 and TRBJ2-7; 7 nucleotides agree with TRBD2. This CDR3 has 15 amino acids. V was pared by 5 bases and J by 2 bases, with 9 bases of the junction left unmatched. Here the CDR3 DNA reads TGTGCCAGCAGTCCTAGCGGAGGGAATACCTACGAGCAGTACTTC. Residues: CASSPSGGNTYEQYF.

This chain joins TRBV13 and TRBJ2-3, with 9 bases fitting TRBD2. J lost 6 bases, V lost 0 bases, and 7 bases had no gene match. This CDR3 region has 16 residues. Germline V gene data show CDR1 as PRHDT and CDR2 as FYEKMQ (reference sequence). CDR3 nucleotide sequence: TGTGCCAGCAGCTTAGGAGGTAGCGGGGGAGCGGATACGCAGTATTTT. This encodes CASSLGGSGGADTQYF.

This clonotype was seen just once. The CDR3 loop is CSARKIGDGSYEQYF. Written as DNA, the CDR3 is TGCAGTGCTAGAAAAATAGGGGATGGGTCCTACGAGCAGTACTTC. The V gene is TRBV20-1, the J gene TRBJ2-7; a weak D match, TRBD1 (5 bases). The CDR3 length is 15 residues. Germline assignment: CDR1 DFQATT and CDR2 SNEGSKA (reference sequence). Trimming took off 2 bases at V and 1 base at J, with 15 bases between the two ends.

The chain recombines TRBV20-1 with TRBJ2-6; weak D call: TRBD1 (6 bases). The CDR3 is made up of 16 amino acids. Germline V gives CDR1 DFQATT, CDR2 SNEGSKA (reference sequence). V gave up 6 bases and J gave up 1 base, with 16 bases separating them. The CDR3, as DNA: TGCAGTGCCGAGCCGGGACACCAGTCTGGGGCCAACGTCCTGACTTTC. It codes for CSAEPGHQSGANVLTF.

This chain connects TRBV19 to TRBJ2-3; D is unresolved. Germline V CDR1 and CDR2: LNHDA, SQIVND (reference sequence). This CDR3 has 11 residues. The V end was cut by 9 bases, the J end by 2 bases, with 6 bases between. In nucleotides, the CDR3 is TGTGCCAGCGCGACCACAGATACGCAGTATTTT. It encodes CASATTDTQYF.

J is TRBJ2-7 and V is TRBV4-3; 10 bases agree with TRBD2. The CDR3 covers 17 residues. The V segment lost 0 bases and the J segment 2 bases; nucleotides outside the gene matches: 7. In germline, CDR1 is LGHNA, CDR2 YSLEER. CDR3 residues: CASSQDIRTSGAYEQYF. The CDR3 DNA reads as TGCGCCAGCAGCCAAGATATACGGACTAGCGGAGCCTACGAGCAGTACTTC.

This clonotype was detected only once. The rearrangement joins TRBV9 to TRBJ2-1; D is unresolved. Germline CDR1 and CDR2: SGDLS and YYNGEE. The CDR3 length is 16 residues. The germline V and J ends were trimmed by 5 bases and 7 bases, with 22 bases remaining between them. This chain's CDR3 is CASSGNSGGTPNEQFF. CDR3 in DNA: TGTGCCAGCAGTGGGAACTCGGGCGGCACCCCAAATGAGCAGTTCTTC.

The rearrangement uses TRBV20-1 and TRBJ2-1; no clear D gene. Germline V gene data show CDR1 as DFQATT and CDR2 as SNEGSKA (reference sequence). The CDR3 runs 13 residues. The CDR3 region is CRPPGPPLNEQFF. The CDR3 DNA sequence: TGCAGGCCTCCCGGGCCGCCCCTTAATGAGCAGTTCTTC.

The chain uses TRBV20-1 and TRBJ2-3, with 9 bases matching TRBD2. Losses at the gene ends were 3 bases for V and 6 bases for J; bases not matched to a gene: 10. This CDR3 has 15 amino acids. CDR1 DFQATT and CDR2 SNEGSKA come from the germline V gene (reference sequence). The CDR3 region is CSARDRLAARDTQYF. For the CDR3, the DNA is TGCAGTGCTAGGGATCGACTAGCGGCCCGGGATACGCAGTATTTT.